This T cell receptor (beta chain) originates from a study of breast tumors, draining lymph nodes, adjacent tissues. Notes on the study in general: Most tumor T cells seemingly derive from lymph node, then expand in tumor. Compared with lymph nodes, tumors were less diverse; compared with nontumor tissue, more.

This clonotype was picked up many times. Its cognate antigen is unknown. A read error may be the cause here, since a much bigger clone is one base away. The lymph nodes were axillary draining lymph nodes from breast cancer patients. Per the germline V gene, CDR1 is SNHLY and CDR2 is FYNNEI. The CDR3 contains 15 residues. TCRdb passed the multiplex PCR reads through MiXCR, listing each CDR3 protein once. Here the sample spans some 230,000 distinct CDR3 sequences, under 40% being singletons. The receptor comes from a female donor with breast cancer. Some clones in this sample may be carry-over from other donors' samples. The sequenced material came from axillary lymph node tissue. The gene calls are TRBV2 and TRBJ1-4, with 7 bases matching TRBD1. CDR3 in DNA: TGTGCCGGCAGGCCTCGGACAGGCCGTAATGAAAAACTGTTTTTT. Protein: CAGRPRTGRNEKLFF. The variable domain in full, with the rest retrieved from reference TRBV2 and TRBJ1-4, is EPEVTQTPSHQVTQMGQEVILRCVPISNHLYFYWYRQILGQKVEFLVSFYNNEISEKSEIFDDQFSVERPDGSNFTLKIRSTKLEDSAMYFCAGRPRTGRNEKLFFGSGTQLSVL.